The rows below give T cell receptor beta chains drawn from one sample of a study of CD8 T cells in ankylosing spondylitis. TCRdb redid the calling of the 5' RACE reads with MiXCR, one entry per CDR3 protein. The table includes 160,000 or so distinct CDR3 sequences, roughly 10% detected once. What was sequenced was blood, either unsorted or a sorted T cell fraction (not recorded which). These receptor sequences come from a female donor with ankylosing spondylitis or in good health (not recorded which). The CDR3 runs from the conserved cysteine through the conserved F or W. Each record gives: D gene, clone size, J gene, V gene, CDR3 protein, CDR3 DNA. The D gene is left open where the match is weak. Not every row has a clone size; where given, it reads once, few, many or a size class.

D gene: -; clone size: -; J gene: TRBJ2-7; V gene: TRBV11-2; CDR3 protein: CASSGTGVYYEQYF; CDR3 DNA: TGTGCCAGCAGCGGAACCGGGGTTTACTACGAGCAGTACTTC
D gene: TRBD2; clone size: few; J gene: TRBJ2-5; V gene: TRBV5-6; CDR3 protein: CASSLVTSGTETQYF; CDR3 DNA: TGTGCCAGCAGCTTGGTAACTAGCGGGACAGAGACCCAGTACTTC
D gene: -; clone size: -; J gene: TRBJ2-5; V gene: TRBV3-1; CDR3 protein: CATCQDAGIQETQYF; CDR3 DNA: TGTGCCACCTGCCAAGATGCGGGAATCCAAGAGACCCAGTACTTC
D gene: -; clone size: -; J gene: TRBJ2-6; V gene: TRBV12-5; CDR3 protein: CASEGPPGANVLTF; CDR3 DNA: TGTGCTAGTGAAGGGCCTCCTGGGGCCAACGTCCTGACTTTC
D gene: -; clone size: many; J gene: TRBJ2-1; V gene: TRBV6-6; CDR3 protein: CAISGSSYNEQFF; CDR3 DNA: TGTGCCATCAGCGGTAGCTCCTACAATGAGCAGTTCTTC
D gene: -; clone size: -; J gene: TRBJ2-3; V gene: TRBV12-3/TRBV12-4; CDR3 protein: CASRTGTDTQYF; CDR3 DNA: TGTGCCAGTAGGACTGGCACAGATACGCAGTATTTT
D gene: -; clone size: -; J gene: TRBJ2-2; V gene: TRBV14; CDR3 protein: CASSHIAGLLAGELFF; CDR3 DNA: TGTGCCAGCAGCCACATCGCGGGACTCCTGGCCGGGGAGCTGTTTTTT
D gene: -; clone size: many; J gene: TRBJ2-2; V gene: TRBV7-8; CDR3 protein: CASSLLTGELFF; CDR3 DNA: TGTGCCAGCAGCTTACTCACCGGGGAGCTGTTTTTT
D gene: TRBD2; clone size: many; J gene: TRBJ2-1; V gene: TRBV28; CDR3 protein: CASSPWTSSHNEQFF; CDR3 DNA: TGTGCCAGCAGCCCCTGGACTAGCTCCCACAATGAGCAGTTCTTC
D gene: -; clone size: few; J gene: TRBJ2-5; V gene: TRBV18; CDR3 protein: CASSPRTDYQETQYF; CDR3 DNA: TGTGCCAGCTCACCTAGGACCGATTACCAAGAGACCCAGTACTTC
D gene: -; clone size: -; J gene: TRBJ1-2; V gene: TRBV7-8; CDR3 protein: CASSLYRNYGYTF; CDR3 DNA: TGTGCCAGCAGCTTATACAGAAACTATGGCTACACCTTC
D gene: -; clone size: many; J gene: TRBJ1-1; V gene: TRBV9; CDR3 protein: CASSATTYTEAFF; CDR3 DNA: TGTGCCAGCAGCGCGACAACTTACACTGAAGCTTTCTTT
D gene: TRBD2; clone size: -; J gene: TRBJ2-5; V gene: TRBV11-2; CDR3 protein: CASSSGRGAAEETQYF; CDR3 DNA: TGTGCCAGCAGCTCGGGGCGGGGGGCCGCCGAGGAGACCCAGTACTTC
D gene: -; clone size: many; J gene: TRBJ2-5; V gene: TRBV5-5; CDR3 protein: CASSLTEDVETQYF; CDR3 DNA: TGTGCCAGCAGCTTGACGGAGGACGTTGAGACCCAGTACTTC
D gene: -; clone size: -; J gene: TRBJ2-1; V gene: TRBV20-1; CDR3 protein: CSAKGGYSSYNEQFF; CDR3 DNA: TGCAGTGCTAAGGGGGGGTACAGCTCCTACAATGAGCAGTTCTTC
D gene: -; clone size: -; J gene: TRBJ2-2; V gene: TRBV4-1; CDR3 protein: CASSRPRTTGELFF; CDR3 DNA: TGCGCCAGCAGCCGCCCTAGGACCACCGGGGAGCTGTTTTTT
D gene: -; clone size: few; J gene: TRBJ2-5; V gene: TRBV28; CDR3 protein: CASNTPGTYLETQYF; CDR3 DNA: TGTGCCAGCAATACCCCCGGGACGTACCTGGAGACCCAGTACTTC
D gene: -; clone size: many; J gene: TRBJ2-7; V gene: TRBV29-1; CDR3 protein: CSVEAGAYEQYF; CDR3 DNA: TGCAGCGTTGAAGCGGGAGCGTACGAGCAGTACTTC
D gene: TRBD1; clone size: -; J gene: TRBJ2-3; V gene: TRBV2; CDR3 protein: CASRDRGTDTQYF; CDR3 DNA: TGTGCCAGCAGGGACAGGGGGACAGATACGCAGTATTTT
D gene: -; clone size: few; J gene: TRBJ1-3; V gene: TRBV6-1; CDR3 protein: CASSRPSGNTIYF; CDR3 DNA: TGTGCCAGCAGTCGGCCCTCTGGAAACACCATATATTTT
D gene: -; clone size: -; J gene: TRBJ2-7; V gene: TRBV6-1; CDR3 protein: CASSDSDILSYEQYF; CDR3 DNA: TGTGCCAGCAGTGACAGCGACATCCTCTCCTACGAGCAGTACTTC
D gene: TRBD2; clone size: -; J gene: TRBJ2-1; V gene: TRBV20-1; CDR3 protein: CSARGLADPRDEQFF; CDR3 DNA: TGCAGTGCCCGAGGCCTAGCGGACCCTAGGGATGAGCAGTTCTTC
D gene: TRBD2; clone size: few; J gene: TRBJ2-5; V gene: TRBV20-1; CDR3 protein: CSAKGLMKTQYF; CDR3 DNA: TGCAGTGCTAAGGGACTAATGAAGACCCAGTACTTC
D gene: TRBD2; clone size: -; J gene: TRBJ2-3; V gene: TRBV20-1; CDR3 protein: CSARDGSGRDTDTQYF; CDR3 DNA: TGCAGTGCTAGAGATGGTAGCGGGAGGGACACAGATACGCAGTATTTT
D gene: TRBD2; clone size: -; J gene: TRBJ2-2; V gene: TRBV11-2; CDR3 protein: CASRGLAGGPSGGELFF; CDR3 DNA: TGTGCCAGCAGGGGACTAGCGGGAGGGCCTTCAGGCGGGGAGCTGTTTTTT
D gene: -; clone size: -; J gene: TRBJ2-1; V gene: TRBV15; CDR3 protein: CATMPGPAYNEQFF; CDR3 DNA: TGTGCCACCATGCCGGGACCGGCCTACAATGAGCAGTTCTTC
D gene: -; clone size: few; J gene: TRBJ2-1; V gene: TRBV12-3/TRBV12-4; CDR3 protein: CASSLTGNDNEQFF; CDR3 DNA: TGTGCCAGCAGTTTAACAGGAAATGACAATGAGCAGTTCTTC
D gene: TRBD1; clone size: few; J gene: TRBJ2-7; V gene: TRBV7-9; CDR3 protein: CASSPSQGSYEQYF; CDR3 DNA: TGTGCCAGCAGCCCCTCACAGGGGAGCTACGAGCAGTACTTC
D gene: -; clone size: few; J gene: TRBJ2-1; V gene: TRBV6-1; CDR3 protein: CASCGHNEQFF; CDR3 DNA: TGTGCCAGCTGTGGGCACAATGAGCAGTTCTTC
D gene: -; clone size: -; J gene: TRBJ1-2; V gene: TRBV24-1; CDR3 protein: CATSVRIYGYTF; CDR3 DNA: TGTGCCACCTCGGTCAGAATCTATGGCTACACCTTC
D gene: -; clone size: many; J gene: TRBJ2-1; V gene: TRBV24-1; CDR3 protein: CATSDQGNEQFF; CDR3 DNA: TGTGCCACCAGTGATCAGGGCAATGAGCAGTTCTTC
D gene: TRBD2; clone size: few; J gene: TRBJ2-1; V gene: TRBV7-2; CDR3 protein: CASTPAWGGPTNEQFF; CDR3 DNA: TGTGCCAGCACCCCTGCTTGGGGAGGGCCTACCAATGAGCAGTTCTTC
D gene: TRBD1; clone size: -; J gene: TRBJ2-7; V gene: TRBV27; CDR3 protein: CASSLSTGYVGEQYF; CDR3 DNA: TGTGCCAGCAGTTTATCGACAGGGTATGTAGGCGAGCAGTACTTC
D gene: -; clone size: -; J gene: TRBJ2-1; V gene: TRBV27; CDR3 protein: CASSPLTGLAYNEQFF; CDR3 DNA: TGTGCCAGCAGTCCCCTCACAGGGTTAGCGTACAATGAGCAGTTCTTC
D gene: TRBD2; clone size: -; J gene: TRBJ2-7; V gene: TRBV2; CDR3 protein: CASSSPGLASEQYF; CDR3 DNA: TGTGCCAGCAGTTCTCCGGGACTAGCGTCAGAGCAGTACTTC
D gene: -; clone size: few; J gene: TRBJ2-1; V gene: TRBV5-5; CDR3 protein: CASSLGEYNEQFF; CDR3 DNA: TGTGCCAGCAGCTTGGGAGAGTACAATGAGCAGTTCTTC
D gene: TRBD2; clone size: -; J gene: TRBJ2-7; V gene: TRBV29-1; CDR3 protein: CSVEGTSGRAGYEQYF; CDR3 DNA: TGCAGCGTTGAGGGGACTAGCGGGAGGGCCGGCTACGAGCAGTACTTC
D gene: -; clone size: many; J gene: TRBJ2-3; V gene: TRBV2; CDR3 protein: CARTLTPTDTQYF; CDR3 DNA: TGTGCCAGGACTTTGACCCCGACGGATACGCAGTATTTT